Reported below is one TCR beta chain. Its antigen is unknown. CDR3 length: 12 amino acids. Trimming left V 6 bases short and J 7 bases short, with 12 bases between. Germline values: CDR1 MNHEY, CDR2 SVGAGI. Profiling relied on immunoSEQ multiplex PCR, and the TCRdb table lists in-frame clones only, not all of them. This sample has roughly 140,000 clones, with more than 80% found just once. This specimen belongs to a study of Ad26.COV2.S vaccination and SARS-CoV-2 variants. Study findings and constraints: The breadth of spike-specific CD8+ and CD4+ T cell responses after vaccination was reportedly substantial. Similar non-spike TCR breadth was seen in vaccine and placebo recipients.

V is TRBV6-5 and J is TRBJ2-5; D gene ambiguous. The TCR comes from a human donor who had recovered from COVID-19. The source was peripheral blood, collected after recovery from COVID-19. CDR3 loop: CASRSSYWTQYF. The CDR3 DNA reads TGTGCCAGCAGGTCGTCTTATTGGACCCAGTACTTC.